This T cell receptor beta chain was recovered during a study of blood T cell repertoires in COVID-19. Study information: COVID-19 samples collected from the United States, Italy and Spain covered acute and convalescent phases.

The CDR3 consists of 18 residues. J was trimmed by 0 bases and V by 4 bases; bases with no gene match: 10. Per germline, CDR1 SEHNR and CDR2 FQNEAQ (reference sequence). Here immunoSEQ multiplex PCR was the method, and the copy in TCRdb shows in-frame clones only, minus some. The repertoire consists of about 98,000 clones, with about 88% occurring once and the leading ten covering around 3%. This TCR derives from a man in his fifties or sixties with active or convalescent COVID-19. Sequencing was done on a sample of peripheral blood. The chain is built from TRBV7-9 and TRBJ2-7, with 12 nucleotides matching TRBD2. The CDR3 DNA reads TGTGCCAGCAGCTCCCCGACTAGCGGGGGCTCCAGCTCCTACGAGCAGTACGTC. As protein: CASSSPTSGGSSSYEQYV.